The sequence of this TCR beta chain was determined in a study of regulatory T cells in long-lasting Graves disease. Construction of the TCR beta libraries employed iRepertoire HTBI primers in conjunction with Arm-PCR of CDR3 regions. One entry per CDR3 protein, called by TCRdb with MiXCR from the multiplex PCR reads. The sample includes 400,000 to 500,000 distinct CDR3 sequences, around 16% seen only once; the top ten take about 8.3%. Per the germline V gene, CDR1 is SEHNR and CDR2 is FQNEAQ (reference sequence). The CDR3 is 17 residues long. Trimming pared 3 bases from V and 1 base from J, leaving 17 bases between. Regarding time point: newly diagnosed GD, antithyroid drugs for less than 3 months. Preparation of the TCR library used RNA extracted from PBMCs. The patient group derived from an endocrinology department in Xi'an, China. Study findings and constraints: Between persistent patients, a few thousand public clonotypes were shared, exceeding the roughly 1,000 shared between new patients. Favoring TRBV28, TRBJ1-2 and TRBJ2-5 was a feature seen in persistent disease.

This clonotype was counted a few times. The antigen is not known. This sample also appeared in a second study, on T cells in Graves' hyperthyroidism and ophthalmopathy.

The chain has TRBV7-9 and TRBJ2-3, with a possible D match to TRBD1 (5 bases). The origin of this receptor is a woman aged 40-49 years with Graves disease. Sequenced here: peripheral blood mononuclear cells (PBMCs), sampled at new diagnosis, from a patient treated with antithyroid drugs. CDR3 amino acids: CASSFRIGADGTDTQYF. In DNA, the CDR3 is TGTGCCAGCAGCTTCCGGATTGGGGCTGATGGCACAGATACGCAGTATTTT.